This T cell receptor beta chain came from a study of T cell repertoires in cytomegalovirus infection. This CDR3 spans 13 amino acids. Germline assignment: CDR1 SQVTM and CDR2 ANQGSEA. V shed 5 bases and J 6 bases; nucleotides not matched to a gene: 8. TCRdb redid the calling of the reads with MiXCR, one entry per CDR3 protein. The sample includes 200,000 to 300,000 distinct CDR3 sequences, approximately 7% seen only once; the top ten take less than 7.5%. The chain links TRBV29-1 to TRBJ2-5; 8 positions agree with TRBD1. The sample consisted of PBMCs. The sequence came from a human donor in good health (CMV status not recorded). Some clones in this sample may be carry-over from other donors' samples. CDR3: CSVTWTGHKTQYF. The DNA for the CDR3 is TGCAGCGTTACCTGGACAGGGCACAAGACCCAGTACTTC.